Listed here are 24 T cell receptor beta chains from one sample, sequenced in a study of response to subunit inactivated influenza vaccine. TCRdb passed the RT-PCR reads through MiXCR, listing each CDR3 protein once. The sample shows around 760,000 distinct CDR3 sequences, about 15% of them seen only once. The sample was PBMCs from blood, taken approximately 15 days before vaccination. Every receptor here comes from a man over 45 who received an inactivated influenza vaccine.

The V and J genes are TRBV4-1 and TRBJ2-1; the D gene could be TRBD1 or TRBD2 (5 bases each). V lost 3 bases, J lost 2 bases, and 17 bases lay in between. Germline lookup yields CDR1 MGHRA and CDR2 YSYEKL. This CDR3 contains 17 residues. CDR3 DNA: TGCGCCAGCAGCCAGGGGCGGGCTTCTTCCGCCTACAATGAGCAGTTCTTC. Translated, it gives CASSQGRASSAYNEQFF.

This clonotype was seen a handful of times. The J gene is TRBJ2-5, the V gene TRBV4-2; a possible D gene is TRBD2 (5 bases). CDR3 length equals 17 residues. Germline CDR1 and CDR2: LGHNA and YNFKEQ. V was trimmed by 1 base and J by 2 bases, leaving 17 bases between them. The CDR3 region is CASSQGRNGLGQETQYF. The CDR3 DNA is TGTGCCAGCAGCCAAGGGCGGAACGGACTGGGTCAAGAGACCCAGTACTTC.

The rearrangement links TRBV5-5 to TRBJ2-1; 7 nucleotides agree with TRBD2. The CDR3 contains 14 residues. With 9 bases clipped from V and 0 bases from J, the junction kept 6 bases outside the gene matches. Per the germline V gene, CDR1 is SGHKS and CDR2 is YYEKEE (reference sequence). The CDR3 region is CAISGGSSYNEQFF. CDR3 nucleotide sequence: TGTGCCATCTCGGGGGGTAGCTCCTACAATGAGCAGTTCTTC.

This clonotype was seen a handful of times. The gene calls are TRBV7-2 and TRBJ2-1; D might be TRBD2 (6 bases). Trimming left V 3 bases short and J 5 bases short, with 14 bases between. The CDR3 is made up of 15 amino acids. Germline CDR1 is SGHTA and CDR2 is FQGNSA. The CDR3 coding sequence is TGTGCCAGCAGCTTCCTCCGGGGGTTTCACAATGAGCAGTTCTTC. Translating gives CASSFLRGFHNEQFF. Using reference TRBV7-2 and TRBJ2-1 for the parts outside the CDR3, the full variable domain is GAGVSQSPSNKVTEKGKDVELRCDPISGHTALYWYRQSLGQGLEFLIYFQGNSAPDKSGLPSDRFSAERTGGSVSTLTIQRTQQEDSAVYLCASSFLRGFHNEQFFGPGTRLTVL.

In its sample, this clonotype was seen many times. The chain recombines TRBV28 with TRBJ2-7; weak D call: TRBD2 (5 bases). V was trimmed by 7 bases and J by 9 bases, leaving 16 bases between them. Germline lookup yields CDR1 MDHEN and CDR2 SYDVKM. This CDR3 has 12 residues. CDR3 nucleotides: TGTGCCAGCACCCCACCCCGGGGTCCGCAGTACTTC. This translates into CASTPPRGPQYF.

This clonotype came up a few times. The chain couples TRBV7-2 to TRBJ2-2; the D gene is possibly TRBD1 (6 bases). Germline CDR1 and CDR2: SGHTA and FQGNSA. The CDR3 length is 16 residues. V lost 2 bases to trimming and J lost 1 base, with 11 bases between them. CDR3 loop: CASSLSGTRNTGELFF. The CDR3, as DNA: TGTGCCAGCAGCTTATCCGGGACACGGAACACCGGGGAGCTGTTTTTT.

This clonotype has just a few counts. V is TRBV28 and J is TRBJ2-7; 14 bases fit TRBD2. The V segment lost 5 bases and the J segment 6 bases; nucleotides outside the gene matches: 21. This CDR3 is 20 amino acids long. Germline CDR1 MDHEN, CDR2 SYDVKM. CDR3 sequence (DNA): TGTGCCAGCAGTACAAACTCCGGGACTAGCGGGAGCCCCTTAAGCGTCGAGCAGTACTTC. This translates into CASSTNSGTSGSPLSVEQYF.

V gene TRBV30 combines with J gene TRBJ2-7, with D possibly TRBD1 on 6 matching bases. With 2 bases removed from V and 3 bases from J, the gap between germline ends came to 17 bases. CDR1 GTSNPN and CDR2 SVGIG come from the germline V gene (reference sequence). The CDR3 contains 15 residues. CDR3 amino acids: CAWSPRGNYYYEQYF. The CDR3 region has the DNA TGTGCCTGGAGTCCCAGGGGTAACTACTACTACGAGCAGTACTTC. The complete variable domain, with remaining parts taken from reference TRBV30 and TRBJ2-7, reads SQTIHQWPATLVQPVGSPLSLECTVEGTSNPNLYWYRQAAGRGLQLLFYSVGIGQISSEVPQNLSASRPQDRQFILSSKKLLLSDSGFYLCAWSPRGNYYYEQYFGPGTRLTVT.

In its sample, this clonotype was seen a few times. CDR3 region: CASSYEAGSYNEQFF. CDR3 bases: TGTGCCAGCAGTTACGAAGCGGGATCGTACAATGAGCAGTTCTTC. V usage is TRBV6-2 or TRBV6-3 and J usage is TRBJ2-1; 7 positions agree with TRBD2. After removal of 2 bases from V and 4 bases from J, the junction contained 5 bases not matched to a gene. The CDR3 extends over 15 amino acids. CDR1 and CDR2 (germline): MNHEY, SVGEGT.

Note on this clonotype: A read error is possible here, since a much larger clone lies one base away. The chain is built from TRBV4-3 and TRBJ2-1; D unresolved. Germline V gene lookup returns CDR1 LGHNA and CDR2 YSLEER. The CDR3 sequence is 12 residues long. The CDR3 nucleotides read TGCGCCAGCATCCAAGATTGGAATGAGCAGTTCTTC. Its protein is CASIQDWNEQFF.

The V call is TRBV20-1, the J call TRBJ2-7, with TRBD2 as a possible D gene (5 bases). CDR1 is DFQATT and CDR2 is SNEGSKA in the germline V gene (reference sequence). V shed 5 bases and J shed 2 bases, with 16 bases lying between them. This CDR3 comprises 14 residues. The CDR3 here is CSAPRRDGAYEQYF. In DNA, the CDR3 is TGCAGTGCTCCCCGGAGAGACGGGGCCTACGAGCAGTACTTC.

This clonotype was picked up a small number of times. The CDR3 sequence is CSTQDGAAYEQYF. The CDR3 coding sequence is TGCAGCACCCAGGATGGGGCGGCCTACGAGCAGTACTTC. The chain couples TRBV29-1 to TRBJ2-7; D might be TRBD1 (5 bases). Per the germline V gene, CDR1 is SQVTM and CDR2 is ANQGSEA. The ends were cut back, 8 bases at V and 2 bases at J, with 16 bases in the middle. The CDR3 runs to 13 residues.

The chain combines TRBV4-3 with TRBJ2-1, with 9 nucleotides matching TRBD2. The CDR3 is made up of 17 amino acids. Germline values: CDR1 LGHNA, CDR2 YSLEER. Trimming took 3 bases from V and 2 from J; bases not matched to a gene: 8. The CDR3 here is CASSHDMAGGPYNEQFF. CDR3 DNA sequence: TGCGCCAGCAGCCACGATATGGCGGGGGGGCCCTACAATGAGCAGTTCTTC.

The chain joins TRBV29-1 to TRBJ2-1; 11 positions agree with TRBD1. From germline, CDR1 is SQVTM and CDR2 ANQGSEA. The CDR3 spans 14 residues. J lost 4 bases, V lost 6 bases, and 5 bases had no gene match. The CDR3 sequence is CSVRDRGTYNEQFF. For the CDR3, the DNA is TGCAGCGTCCGGGACAGGGGGACATACAATGAGCAGTTCTTC.

The V gene is TRBV20-1, the J gene TRBJ2-3; 8 positions match TRBD2. The ends lost 0 bases at V and 0 bases at J; junction bases unmatched: 17. The length of the CDR3 is 20 residues. Germline loops: CDR1 DFQATT, CDR2 SNEGSKA (reference sequence). CDR3 DNA: TGCAGTGCTAGAGATCTTGCGAGCGGGGGCCGGTTGTCTAGCACAGATACGCAGTATTTT. Protein: CSARDLASGGRLSSTDTQYF.

In DNA form, the CDR3 reads TGTGCCAGCAGCTGGGGACGGAGGACCGGGGAGCTGTTTTTT. The encoded protein is CASSWGRRTGELFF. The rearrangement joins TRBV7-2 to TRBJ2-2; tentatively, D is TRBD1 or TRBD2 (5 bases each). CDR1 and CDR2 (germline): SGHTA, FQGNSA. Trimming took off 4 bases at V and 5 bases at J, with 11 bases between the two ends. The length of the CDR3 is 14 residues.

The rearrangement links TRBV6-2 or TRBV6-3 to TRBJ1-2; 9 bases are shared with TRBD1. From germline, CDR1 is MNHEY and CDR2 SVGEGT. V lost 4 bases and J lost 7; bases outside the gene matches: 10. The CDR3 runs to 15 residues. The CDR3 coding sequence is TGTGCCAGCAGTTCGCCCGGGACAGGGCTTTCTGGCTACACCTTC. This sequence encodes CASSSPGTGLSGYTF.

There are a few counts of this clonotype. This sequence joins TRBV6-2 or TRBV6-3 and TRBJ2-7, with a possible D match to TRBD2 (5 bases). V lost 5 bases and J lost 5, with 19 bases in between. Per germline, CDR1 MNHEY and CDR2 SVGEGT. This CDR3 contains 15 residues. CDR3 sequence: CASSLSALEVNEQYF. The CDR3 bases are TGTGCCAGCAGTCTGAGCGCCCTGGAGGTCAACGAGCAGTACTTC.

Many counts were recorded for this clonotype. This chain links TRBV4-3 with TRBJ1-1; possibly TRBD1 for D (5 bases). V was pared by 1 base and J by 0 bases, with 15 bases between. The CDR3 runs to 17 residues. The V gene's germline CDR1 is LGHNA and CDR2 YSLEER. The CDR3 bases are TGCGCCAGCAGCCAAGGTAGGCCAGGGTTCGTGAACACTGAAGCTTTCTTT. Protein: CASSQGRPGFVNTEAFF.

The rearrangement joins TRBV5-5 to TRBJ2-3; 10 bases map to TRBD2. From germline, CDR1 is SGHKS and CDR2 YYEKEE (reference sequence). V shed 1 base, J shed 4 bases, and the junction held 3 bases outside the gene matches. CDR3 length: 15 residues. The CDR3 region is CASSLTSGTPDTQYF. CDR3 nucleotide sequence: TGTGCCAGCAGCTTGACTAGCGGGACCCCAGATACGCAGTATTTT.

This clonotype came up many times. V gene TRBV5-1 combines with J gene TRBJ2-7; TRBD2 matches 13 bases. Germline V gives CDR1 SGHRS, CDR2 YFSETQ. This CDR3 spans 14 amino acids. V shed 4 bases, J shed 2 bases, and the junction held 0 bases outside the gene matches. CDR3 amino acids: CASSGTSGAYEQYF. CDR3 nucleotides: TGCGCCAGCAGCGGGACTAGCGGGGCCTACGAGCAGTACTTC.

There are a few counts of this clonotype. A read error may account for a junction end that differs from germline. The chain combines TRBV20-1 with TRBJ2-3, with 9 bases lining up with TRBD2. This CDR3 is 15 amino acids long. Germline CDR1 DFQATT, CDR2 SNEGSKA (reference sequence). Here the CDR3 reads CSARALAGNTATQYF. CDR3 coding DNA: TGCAGTGCTAGAGCGCTAGCGGGAAACACAGCTACGCAGTATTTT.

This clonotype was seen more than once but under ten times. This chain connects TRBV20-1 to TRBJ2-1, with D possibly matching TRBD2 (6 bases). Looked up from germline, CDR1 is DFQATT and CDR2 is SNEGSKA (reference sequence). The CDR3 covers 15 residues. V lost 0 bases to trimming and J lost 3 bases, with 12 bases between them. This CDR3 reads CSARDAGRSYNEQFF. The CDR3 bases are TGCAGTGCTAGAGATGCCGGGAGAAGCTACAATGAGCAGTTCTTC.

This clonotype has only one observation. The chain combines TRBV20-1 with TRBJ2-4; D gene ambiguous. Germline values: CDR1 DFQATT, CDR2 SNEGSKA (reference sequence). Between the trimmed V and J ends, which lost 4 bases and 5 bases, there was a span of 6 bases. The length of the CDR3 is 11 residues. The CDR3 sequence is CSAIRENIQYF. The CDR3 DNA reads as TGCAGTGCTATTAGAGAAAACATTCAGTACTTC.